Each of the 6 T cell receptor beta chains below was sequenced from the same sample in a study of blood T cell repertoires in COVID-19. Repertoires were generated with immunoSEQ multiplex PCR, while TCRdb's copy carries only in-frame clones and drops some. The sample consists of about 180,000 clones, approximately 80% of them appearing once. The sample taken for sequencing was PBMCs or T cells enriched from blood (not recorded which). These receptors were collected from a man aged 50 to 60 who had recovered from COVID-19.

The chain uses TRBV11-3 and TRBJ1-2; TRBD1 is a possible D gene (5 bases). V dropped 6 bases and J dropped 5 bases, with 25 bases sitting between them. The CDR3 covers 17 residues. The V gene's germline CDR1 is SGHNT and CDR2 YENEEA. The CDR3, as DNA: TGTGCCAGCAGGTATTATAGACAGTGTGACCTCTCTTATGGCTACACCTTC. Translating it yields CASRYYRQCDLSYGYTF.

The chain combines TRBV15 with TRBJ2-1, with a possible D match to TRBD1 (6 bases). CDR1 and CDR2 (germline): LNHNV, YYDKDF (reference sequence). The CDR3 runs to 14 residues. Trimming took off 5 bases at V and 2 bases at J, with 10 bases between the two ends. This chain's CDR3 is CATSDDRTYNEQFF. CDR3 nucleotides: TGTGCCACCAGCGATGACAGGACCTACAATGAGCAGTTCTTC.

The chain carries TRBV5-1 and TRBJ2-1; 8 bases fit TRBD2. This CDR3 has 15 amino acids. CDR1 and CDR2 from the germline V gene are SGHRS and YFSETQ. After removal of 0 bases from V and 7 bases from J, the junction contained 6 bases not matched to a gene. The CDR3 bases are TGCGCCAGCAGCTTGGCCATGACTAGCGTGAATGAGCAGTTCTTC. This translates into CASSLAMTSVNEQFF.

J is TRBJ1-4 and V is TRBV19; possible D gene TRBD1, 6 bases. Deletions cut 3 bases from V and 9 bases from J, with 17 bases between. This CDR3 has 15 residues. CDR1 and CDR2 from the germline V gene are LNHDA and SQIVND (reference sequence). The CDR3 DNA reads TGTGCCAGTAGTATGGAGTGGCAGGGGCGGAAAAAACTGTTTTTT. Translated, it gives CASSMEWQGRKKLFF.

The rearrangement uses TRBV25-1 and TRBJ1-3, with no clear D. Germline V CDR1 and CDR2: MGHDK, SYGVNS. The CDR3 sequence is 17 residues long. V lost 2 bases and J 2 bases, leaving 16 bases between the germline ends. CDR3: CASSEIDPGFAGNTIYF. The CDR3 region has the DNA TGTGCCAGCAGTGAAATAGACCCGGGTTTCGCTGGAAACACCATATATTTT. Combining the CDR3 with reference TRBV25-1 and TRBJ1-3 gives the whole variable domain EADIYQTPRYLVIGTGKKITLECSQTMGHDKMYWYQQDPGMELHLIHYSYGVNSTEKGDLSSESTVSRIRTEHFPLTLESARPSHTSQYLCASSEIDPGFAGNTIYFGEGSWLTVV.

The rearrangement links TRBV2 to TRBJ1-1; a possible D gene is TRBD1 (5 bases). Germline loops: CDR1 SNHLY, CDR2 FYNNEI. V was pared by 6 bases and J by 0 bases, with 14 bases between. This CDR3 has 15 residues. The CDR3 region is CASRGTAAMNTEAFF. The CDR3 nucleotides are TGTGCCAGCAGAGGGACTGCGGCCATGAACACTGAAGCTTTCTTT.